The clone carrying this T cell receptor beta chain has at least ten counts. These data come from a study of blood T cells in healthy people across ages. J gave up 2 bases and V 4 bases, and 5 bases lay outside the gene matches. The CDR3 has 14 amino acids. Germline lookup yields CDR1 SQVTM and CDR2 ANQGSEA. Using a J-beta primer mix together with a sample-barcoded 5' primer, a second PCR was run for roughly 6 to 11 cycles. TCRdb passed the 5' RACE reads through MiXCR, listing each CDR3 protein once. Counted here are 550,000 to 750,000 distinct CDR3 sequences, roughly 21% occurring once; the ten biggest clones make up more than 3%.

This chain connects TRBV29-1 to TRBJ2-5; 9 bases map to TRBD2. The TCR was taken from a man between 65 and 80 years old in good health. Specimen: blood. The CDR3 here is CSVGLAGFQETQYF. Here the CDR3 DNA reads TGCAGCGTTGGTCTAGCGGGGTTTCAAGAGACCCAGTACTTC.